This T cell receptor beta chain came from a study of beta chain features in type 1 diabetes. The isolated RNA, all of it, was reverse transcribed, so expressed TCRB transcripts were what got sequenced. Libraries were prepared by immunoSEQ multiplex PCR; TCRdb keeps only in-frame clonotypes and omits some of them. The top ten hold roughly 1.4% of the sample, which has about 220,000 clones, around 9.9% seen once. This clone was found a few times. The sample was central memory CD4+ T cells from blood. This sequence originates from a man between 18 and 35 years old in good health.

CDR3 sequence (DNA): TGCGCCAGCAGCCCCTCAGGCGAGATCCCCTACGAGCAGTACTTC. Protein product: CASSPSGEIPYEQYF. The rearrangement links TRBV4-1 to TRBJ2-7; D ambiguous. The CDR3 covers 15 residues. V was cut by 4 bases and J by 2 bases, with 15 bases left in between. The germline CDR1 and CDR2 sequences are MGHRA and YSYEKL.